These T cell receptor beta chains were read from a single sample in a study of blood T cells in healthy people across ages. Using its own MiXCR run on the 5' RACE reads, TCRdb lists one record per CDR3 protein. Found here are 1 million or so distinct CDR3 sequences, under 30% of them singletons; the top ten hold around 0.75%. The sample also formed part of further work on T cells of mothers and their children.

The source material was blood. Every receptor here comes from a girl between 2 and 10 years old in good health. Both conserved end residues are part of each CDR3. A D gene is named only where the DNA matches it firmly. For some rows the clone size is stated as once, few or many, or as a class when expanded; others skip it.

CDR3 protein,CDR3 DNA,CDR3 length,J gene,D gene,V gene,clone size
CASSQVQASLHF,TGCGCCAGCAGCCAAGTTCAGGCCTCCCTCCACTTT,12,TRBJ1-6,-,TRBV4-1,once
CASSLVPDDYGYTF,TGCGCCAGCAGCTTGGTTCCCGACGACTATGGCTACACCTTC,14,TRBJ1-2,-,TRBV5-1,-
CSPLRVTEAFF,TGCAGTCCTCTTCGAGTCACTGAAGCTTTCTTT,11,TRBJ1-1,-,TRBV20-1,few
CASSQGRGNCGYTF,TGCGCCAGCAGCCAGGGCAGGGGGAACTGTGGCTACACCTTC,14,TRBJ1-2,TRBD1,TRBV4-1,-
CSVQSHTGELFF,TGCAGCGTTCAGTCCCACACCGGGGAGCTGTTTTTT,12,TRBJ2-2,-,TRBV29-1,few
CASTSKYRDPNEKLFF,TGTGCCAGCACTTCCAAATACAGGGATCCTAATGAAAAACTGTTTTTT,16,TRBJ1-4,-,TRBV28,-
CSDGRTGDGYTF,TGCAGCGACGGAAGGACAGGAGATGGCTACACCTTC,12,TRBJ1-2,TRBD1,TRBV29-1,-
CASSLQLLETQYF,TGCGCCAGCAGCCTCCAACTCCTTGAGACCCAGTACTTC,13,TRBJ2-5,-,TRBV4-3,-
CSAADRTNYGYTF,TGCAGTGCAGCCGACAGGACTAACTATGGCTACACCTTC,13,TRBJ1-2,-,TRBV20-1,-
CAISESSRGGYTF,TGTGCCATCAGTGAGTCCAGCAGGGGTGGCTACACCTTC,13,TRBJ1-2,-,TRBV10-3,few
CASSFFAGPNNEQFF,TGTGCCAGCAGCTTTTTCGCAGGGCCCAACAATGAGCAGTTCTTC,15,TRBJ2-1,-,TRBV7-9,-